A selection of T cell receptor beta chains follows, all from one sample in a study of cytomegalovirus exposure and HLA in healthy donors. Method: immunoSEQ multiplex PCR; TCRdb's copy keeps in-frame clones and lacks some. The table records around 110,000 clones, roughly 76% of them present only once. Sequencing input: PBMCs. Receptors were obtained from a woman aged 45-65 years in good health and CMV-seropositive. Both conserved end residues are part of each CDR3. A D gene is named only where the DNA matches it firmly. Clone size is not always given. Where it is, it says once, few, many or a class for expanded clones.

v_call	d_call	j_call	clone_size	cdr3_nt	cdr3_aa
TRBV5-1	TRBD1	TRBJ2-7	-	TGCGCCAGCAGTGAACAGGGGCGCTACGAGCAGTACTTC	CASSEQGRYEQYF
TRBV10-3	TRBD1	TRBJ1-1	few	TGTGCCATCAGTGTCCCTGTGACAGGGATAACTTTCTTT	CAISVPVTGITFF
TRBV7-3	TRBD1	TRBJ2-2	-	TGTGCCAGCAGCCCGACTCTTGCCGGGACAGGGGGCAGCGGCGGGGAGCTGTTTTTT	CASSPTLAGTGGSGGELFF
TRBV5-4	TRBD1	TRBJ1-2	few	TGTGCCAGCAGCCATACAGGGGGTGTTGACTATGGCTACACCTTC	CASSHTGGVDYGYTF
TRBV5-1	-	TRBJ2-2	-	TGCGCCAGCAGGTCCGCCGGTACTACCGGGGAGCTGTTTTTT	CASRSAGTTGELFF
TRBV7-9	-	TRBJ2-5	-	TGTGCCAGCAGTTGGACACGGGCCCAAGAGACCCAGTACTTC	CASSWTRAQETQYF
TRBV9	-	TRBJ1-1	-	TGTGCCAGCAGCTCGGAGGGTAACACTGAAGCTTTCTTT	CASSSEGNTEAFF
TRBV5-1	-	TRBJ2-1	-	TGCGCCAGCAGCTTGGCCGGGGGTGAGCAGTTCTTC	CASSLAGGEQFF
TRBV10-3	TRBD1	TRBJ1-1	once	TGTGCCATCAGGGACAGGGAGAACACTGAAGCTTTCTTT	CAIRDRENTEAFF
TRBV28	TRBD1	TRBJ2-7	-	TGTGCCAGCCGCTTCCAGGACAGGGTTAACGAGCAGTACTTC	CASRFQDRVNEQYF
TRBV5-1	-	TRBJ2-7	once	TGCGCCAGCAGGAAAACAGGGAGCTCCTACGAGCAGTACTTC	CASRKTGSSYEQYF
TRBV6-1	-	TRBJ1-4	few	TGTGCCAGCGCGTCCACGGTCGCAACTAATGAAAAACTGTTTTTT	CASASTVATNEKLFF
TRBV7-9	-	TRBJ1-5	-	TGTGCCAGCAGCTTACCCGAACAGGGCGATCAGCCCCAGCATTTT	CASSLPEQGDQPQHF
TRBV5-4	TRBD1	TRBJ2-7	-	TGTGCCAGCAGTCCACCGGGACAGGGGGAAGACGAGCAGTACTTC	CASSPPGQGEDEQYF
TRBV2	-	TRBJ2-1	-	TGTGCCAGCAGTGGTAGGAGACAGGTTAAACATGAGCAGTTCTTC	CASSGRRQVKHEQFF
TRBV18	-	TRBJ1-5	-	TGTGCCAGCTCACCCTCGTTCGGACCTGGGAGGAATCAGCCCCAGCATTTT	CASSPSFGPGRNQPQHF
TRBV7-2	TRBD2	TRBJ2-5	-	TGTGCCAGCAGAGACGGTAGCGGGGGGGGCGAAGAGACCCAGTACTTC	CASRDGSGGGEETQYF
TRBV7-8	TRBD1	TRBJ1-1	-	TGTGCCAGCAGCTTCCCCCAAGGGGGCTTGAACACTGAAGCTTTCTTT	CASSFPQGGLNTEAFF
TRBV27	TRBD1	TRBJ2-1	-	TGTGCCAGCAGGGGGACAGCTTACAATGAGCAGTTCTTC	CASRGTAYNEQFF
TRBV5-1	TRBD1	TRBJ2-6	-	TGCGCCAGCAGCCAGGGGGCTGTCTCTGGGGCCAACGTCCTGACTTTC	CASSQGAVSGANVLTF
TRBV2	-	TRBJ2-5	-	TGTGCCAGCACGAGTGATGAAGAGACCCAGTACTTC	CASTSDEETQYF
TRBV28	TRBD1	TRBJ2-7	few	TGTGCCAGCAGGGGACAGGGGCTCTACGAGCAGTACTTC	CASRGQGLYEQYF
TRBV9	TRBD2	TRBJ2-2	-	TGTGCCAGCAGCGTGACTAGCGGGGGCCCCAACACCGGGGAGCTGTTTTTT	CASSVTSGGPNTGELFF
TRBV19	TRBD2	TRBJ2-3	-	TGTGCCAGTAGTACCGGACTAGCGGGGGACCCAGATACGCAGTATTTT	CASSTGLAGDPDTQYF
TRBV10-3	TRBD2	TRBJ2-1	few	TGTGCCATTCGGGAGGACGGGAGATCCTACAATGAGCAGTTCTTC	CAIREDGRSYNEQFF
TRBV23-1	TRBD2	TRBJ2-5	-	TGCGCCAGCAGTCAATCGACTAGCGGAGAGACCCAGTACTTC	CASSQSTSGETQYF
TRBV5-6	-	TRBJ1-3	-	TGTGCCAGCAGCTTCTATGGGGGGGCTCTCGGAAACACCATATATTTT	CASSFYGGALGNTIYF
TRBV19	TRBD1	TRBJ2-7	-	TGTGCCAGTAGTACAGGGGGCTACGAGCAGTACTTC	CASSTGGYEQYF
TRBV28	-	TRBJ1-5	-	TGTGCCAGCATCGGGAGCTCGGGTCAGCCCCAGCATTTT	CASIGSSGQPQHF
TRBV19	TRBD2	TRBJ2-7	-	TGTGCCAGTAGTACTTTTGGCGGGGGGAGCGAGCAGTACTTC	CASSTFGGGSEQYF
TRBV7-9	-	TRBJ1-1	-	TGTGCCAGCGGCTCCGGGGAACCAAACACTGAAGCTTTCTTT	CASGSGEPNTEAFF
TRBV9	-	TRBJ2-2	-	TGTGCCAGCAGCGTGTCGTGGACTGCCTACACCGGGGAGCTGTTTTTT	CASSVSWTAYTGELFF
TRBV19	-	TRBJ1-5	-	TGTGCCAGTAGTTTCCAGGACTGGGAATACAATCAGCCCCAGCATTTT	CASSFQDWEYNQPQHF
TRBV28	TRBD2	TRBJ2-2	-	TGTGCCAGCTTACCTAGCGGGTTTACCGGGGAGCTGTTTTTT	CASLPSGFTGELFF
TRBV6-1	TRBD1	TRBJ1-3	-	TGTGCCAGCAGTGAAACTACGACAGGGGCTCTCCTCGGAAACACCATATATTTT	CASSETTTGALLGNTIYF
TRBV10-3	-	TRBJ1-2	-	TGTGCCATCAGTGGAAGGGAGGGTGGCTACACCTTC	CAISGREGGYTF
TRBV13	TRBD1	TRBJ1-1	few	TGTGCCAGCAAGAGCAGGGGGCCCATGATGAACACTGAAGCTTTCTTT	CASKSRGPMMNTEAFF
TRBV7-3	-	TRBJ2-6	few	TGTGCCAGCAGCTCCCAAGGTCCGGGGAGCTCTGGGGCCAACGTCCTGACTTTC	CASSSQGPGSSGANVLTF
TRBV28	-	TRBJ1-1	-	TGTGCCAGCAGTTTAAGGGCAGGGGTTACGAACACTGAAGCTTTCTTT	CASSLRAGVTNTEAFF
TRBV9	-	TRBJ1-6	-	TGTGCCAGCAGCGTAGGCGGAAATTCACCCCTCCACTTT	CASSVGGNSPLHF
TRBV10-3	-	TRBJ2-7	-	TGTGCCATCAGGGACATCCTCTCCTACGAGCAGTACTTC	CAIRDILSYEQYF
TRBV19	-	TRBJ2-7	-	TGTGCCAGTGGAGTAAAGAGCTCCTACGAGCAGTACTTC	CASGVKSSYEQYF
TRBV11-2	-	TRBJ2-2	-	TGTGCCAGCACCCGCATGGCGGTGGCCGGGGAGCTGTTTTTT	CASTRMAVAGELFF
TRBV7-2	-	TRBJ1-5	-	TGTGCCAGCAGCCCAGGGGTTAGCAATCAGCCCCAGCATTTT	CASSPGVSNQPQHF
TRBV18	TRBD2	TRBJ2-7	-	TGTGCCAGCTCAGCTCTAGCGGGGGGATCCTACGAGCAGTACTTC	CASSALAGGSYEQYF
TRBV4-3	TRBD1	TRBJ2-7	few	TGCGCCAGCAGCCGCGGAATCCAGGGGGTTCGTTACGAGCAGTACTTC	CASSRGIQGVRYEQYF